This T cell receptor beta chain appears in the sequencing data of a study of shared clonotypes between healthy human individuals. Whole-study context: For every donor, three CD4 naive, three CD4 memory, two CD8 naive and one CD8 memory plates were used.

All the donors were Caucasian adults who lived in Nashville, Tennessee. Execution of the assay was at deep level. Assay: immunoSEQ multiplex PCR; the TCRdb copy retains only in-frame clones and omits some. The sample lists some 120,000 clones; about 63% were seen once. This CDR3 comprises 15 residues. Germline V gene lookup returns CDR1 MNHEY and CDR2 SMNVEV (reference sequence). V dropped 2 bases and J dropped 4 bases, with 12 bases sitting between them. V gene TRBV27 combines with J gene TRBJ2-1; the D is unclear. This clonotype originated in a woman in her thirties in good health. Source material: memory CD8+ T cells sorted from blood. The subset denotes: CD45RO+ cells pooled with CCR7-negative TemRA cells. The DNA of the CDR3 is TGTGCCAGCAGTTTAGCTAGTAATATTTACAATGAGCAGTTCTTC. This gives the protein CASSLASNIYNEQFF.